This entry lists 32 T cell receptor beta chains sequenced from one sample in a study of T and B cells in COVID-19 patients. TRB rearrangements were amplified by multiplex PCR with BIOMED2 TRB-A/B primers. TCRdb independently ran MiXCR on the multiplex PCR reads; one entry per CDR3 protein. This sample has fewer than 5,000 distinct CDR3 sequences, with 33% found just once. Blood genomic DNA input for TRB amplification was about 250-550 ng. Sequencing used blood. These TCRs come from a human donor who had recovered from COVID-19.

This clonotype is medium-sized (0.01 to 0.1%). The chain carries TRBV30 and TRBJ2-7; D call uncertain. The ends were cut back, 1 base at V and 7 bases at J, with 14 bases in the middle. CDR1 is GTSNPN and CDR2 is SVGIG in the germline V gene (reference sequence). The CDR3 extends over 13 amino acids. The CDR3 nucleotides read TGTGCCTGGAGTGATAGTTTGGTCGGAGAGCAGTACTTC. This codes for CAWSDSLVGEQYF.

The V call is TRBV5-1, the J call TRBJ1-6; TRBD1 matches at 7 bases. Germline CDR1 is SGHRS and CDR2 is YFSETQ. V lost 2 bases to trimming and J lost 8 bases; unmatched junction nucleotides: 7. The CDR3 has 15 amino acids. The CDR3 loop is CASSFLDRDYSPLHF. CDR3 DNA: TGCGCCAGCAGCTTTCTCGACAGGGACTATTCACCCCTCCACTTT. Together with reference TRBV5-1 and TRBJ1-6, the CDR3 gives the full variable domain: KAGVTQTPRYLIKTRGQQVTLSCSPISGHRSVSWYQQTPGQGLQFLFEYFSETQRNKGNFPGRFSGRQFSNSRSEMNVSTLELGDSALYLCASSFLDRDYSPLHFGNGTRLTVT.

There are a few counts of this clonotype. The chain employs TRBV5-4 and TRBJ2-1, with 7 bases aligning to TRBD2. J lost 8 bases, V lost 0 bases, and 11 bases had no gene match. The CDR3 runs 16 residues. Per the germline V gene, CDR1 is SGHNT and CDR2 is YYREEE (reference sequence). CDR3 sequence: CASSLVGRDYPDEQFF. As DNA, the CDR3 is TGTGCCAGCAGCTTGGTAGGAAGGGACTATCCGGATGAGCAGTTCTTC.

This CDR3 is CASSISSRNTEAFF. In DNA, the CDR3 is TGTGCCAGCTCCATTAGTTCCAGGAACACTGAAGCTTTCTTT. The genes are TRBV18 and TRBJ1-1; D gene uncertain. Trimming pared 6 bases from V and 1 base from J, leaving 12 bases between. Germline CDR1 and CDR2: KGHSH and LQKENI. This CDR3 has 14 residues.

Within the sample, this clonotype is large (0.1 to 1%). The chain carries TRBV29-1 and TRBJ2-1; D is tentatively TRBD1 or TRBD2 (5 bases each). Looked up from germline, CDR1 is SQVTM and CDR2 is ANQGSEA. CDR3 size: 12 residues. Deletions cut 5 bases from V and 11 bases from J, with 16 bases between. CDR3 loop: CSVPRARGQQFF. The CDR3, as DNA: TGCAGCGTTCCTCGGGCGAGGGGACAGCAGTTCTTC.

The chain uses TRBV12-3 or TRBV12-4 and TRBJ2-7; D is uncertain. The V gene lost 5 bases and the J gene lost 3 bases, with 11 bases spanning the gap. The CDR3 has 13 amino acids. In nucleotides, the CDR3 is TGTGCCAGCAGTCCGGACGGGCTCTACGAGCAGTACTTC. It specifies CASSPDGLYEQYF.

The rearrangement uses TRBV12-3 or TRBV12-4 and TRBJ2-5; D is uncertain. CDR3 length equals 13 residues. The V gene lost 5 bases and the J gene lost 3 bases, with 10 bases spanning the gap. CDR3 sequence: CASSPALEETQYF. The CDR3 nucleotides are TGTGCCAGCAGTCCCGCCCTGGAAGAGACCCAGTACTTC.

The CDR3 is CATTGTNYGYTF. CDR3 in DNA: TGTGCCACAACAGGGACTAACTATGGCTACACCTTC. The chain couples TRBV28 to TRBJ1-2; tentatively, D is TRBD1 (6 bases). With 10 bases removed from V and 0 bases from J, the gap between germline ends came to 9 bases. CDR3 length: 12 amino acids. The germline gives CDR1 MDHEN, CDR2 SYDVKM.

The CDR3 sequence is CASSDVAGHSTDTQYF. The CDR3 nucleotides are TGTGCCAGCAGTGACGTTGCGGGCCATAGCACAGATACGCAGTATTTT. The V call is TRBV6-4, the J call TRBJ2-3, with a weak D call TRBD2 (5 bases). The length of the CDR3 is 16 residues. V was trimmed by 2 bases and J by 0 bases, leaving 12 bases between them. CDR1 is MRHNA and CDR2 is SNTAGT in the germline V gene.

The chain carries TRBV7-2 and TRBJ2-1, with D perhaps matching TRBD2 (5 bases). Trimming took 2 bases from V and 7 from J, leaving 9 bases between them. The length of the CDR3 is 13 residues. Germline V gene sequence: CDR1 SGHTA, CDR2 FQGNSA. The CDR3 sequence is CASSLSWENEQFF. The CDR3 DNA reads as TGTGCCAGCAGCTTATCCTGGGAGAATGAGCAGTTCTTC. Complete variable domain (other parts from reference TRBV7-2 and TRBJ2-1): GAGVSQSPSNKVTEKGKDVELRCDPISGHTALYWYRQSLGQGLEFLIYFQGNSAPDKSGLPSDRFSAERTGGSVSTLTIQRTQQEDSAVYLCASSLSWENEQFFGPGTRLTVL.

The chain carries TRBV18 and TRBJ1-2; D unresolved. The CDR3 is made up of 14 amino acids. The ends were cut back, 4 bases at V and 3 bases at J, with 12 bases in the middle. CDR1 and CDR2 (germline): KGHSH, LQKENI. The CDR3: CASSLAGSDYGYTF. CDR3 sequence (DNA): TGTGCCAGCTCACTGGCCGGGTCCGACTATGGCTACACCTTC.

This clonotype is labeled medium-sized. This chain joins TRBV29-1 and TRBJ2-5; the D gene is possibly TRBD2 (5 bases). CDR1 and CDR2 from the germline V gene are SQVTM and ANQGSEA. CDR3 length: 16 amino acids. V lost 6 bases to trimming and J lost 4 bases, with 24 bases between them. Here the CDR3 reads CSVGNSPTRRGETQYF. In DNA, the CDR3 is TGCAGCGTGGGAAATTCACCCACTAGGCGTGGAGAGACCCAGTACTTC.

Points on this clonotype: Being one base from a much bigger clone, this may be a read error. This CDR3 fails to terminate in the conserved phenylalanine or tryptophan, so it likely reflects a read error. The chain links TRBV29-1 to TRBJ1-4; TRBD1 aligns across 9 bases. The germline V gene has CDR1 SQVTM and CDR2 ANQGSEA. J was trimmed by 8 bases and V by 4 bases; bases with no gene match: 2. The CDR3 contains 12 residues. The CDR3 protein is CSVGDRGEKLFL. CDR3 in DNA: TGCAGCGTTGGAGACAGGGGGGAAAAACTGTTTTTA.

Concerning this clonotype: A read error is possible here, since a much larger clone lies one base away. The V gene is TRBV29-1, the J gene TRBJ2-7; 8 bases fit TRBD2. The V gene's germline CDR1 is SQVTM and CDR2 ANQGSEA. V lost 2 bases, J lost 7 bases, and 7 bases stayed unmatched. The CDR3 has 13 amino acids. CDR3 bases: TGCAGCGTTGAACACGGGAGGGCCGGTGAGCAGTACTTC. Translation: CSVEHGRAGEQYF.

J is TRBJ2-7 and V is TRBV20-1; D perhaps matches TRBD2 (7 bases). Germline loops: CDR1 DFQATT, CDR2 SNEGSKA (reference sequence). This CDR3 is 13 amino acids long. Deletions cut 6 bases from V and 3 bases from J, with 15 bases between. Written as DNA, the CDR3 is TGCAGTGCAGCGGGACAAACCGTCTACGAGCAGTACTTC. As protein: CSAAGQTVYEQYF.

This clonotype was counted between two and nine times. The J gene is TRBJ1-1, the V gene TRBV30; D possibly corresponds to TRBD1 (5 bases). There are 14 residues in the CDR3. Per germline, CDR1 GTSNPN and CDR2 SVGIG (reference sequence). The V gene lost 1 base and the J gene lost 3 bases, with 12 bases spanning the gap. This chain's CDR3 is CAWSESGKDTEAFF. DNA for the CDR3: TGTGCCTGGAGTGAATCAGGGAAGGACACTGAAGCTTTCTTT. The full variable domain, its missing parts supplied by reference TRBV30 and TRBJ1-1, is SQTIHQWPATLVQPVGSPLSLECTVEGTSNPNLYWYRQAAGRGLQLLFYSVGIGQISSEVPQNLSASRPQDRQFILSSKKLLLSDSGFYLCAWSESGKDTEAFFGQGTRLTVV.

This clonotype occurred a few times. The chain employs TRBV6-4 and TRBJ2-2; no definite D call. Trimming shortened V by 2 bases and J by 1 base, and 2 bases separated the two germline ends. The CDR3 has 13 residues. CDR1 is MRHNA, CDR2 SNTAGT, per germline. The CDR3 region is CASSDRNTGELFF. The CDR3 region has the DNA TGTGCCAGCAGTGACAGGAACACCGGGGAGCTGTTTTTT.

This clonotype was detected a few times. The rearrangement links TRBV6-1 to TRBJ2-5, with 8 bases fitting TRBD2. The CDR3 length is 16 residues. CDR1 and CDR2 (germline): MNHNS, SASEGT. The J segment lost 5 bases and the V segment lost 0 bases, leaving 8 bases of the junction unmatched. The CDR3 DNA reads as TGTGCCAGCAGTGAAGCTGACGGCCGGGGGGGGGAGACCCAGTACTTC. Its translation is CASSEADGRGGETQYF.

This clonotype has just a few counts. The rearrangement links TRBV7-6 to TRBJ2-7, with D unclear. V lost 0 bases, J lost 0 bases, and 12 bases lay in between. The CDR3 totals 16 residues. CDR1 and CDR2 (germline): SGHVS, FNYEAQ. The CDR3 DNA sequence: TGTGCCAGCAGCTTAGCGCCTACCCCTAGCTCCTACGAGCAGTACTTC. Protein product: CASSLAPTPSSYEQYF.

The rearrangement uses TRBV7-2 and TRBJ2-3; TRBD2 agrees at 7 bases. CDR1 is SGHTA, CDR2 FQGNSA, per germline. With 1 base clipped from V and 2 bases from J, the junction kept 3 bases outside the gene matches. This CDR3 has 15 residues. The CDR3 reads CASSLGSGITDTQYF. In DNA form, the CDR3 reads TGTGCCAGCAGCTTAGGCAGCGGGATCACAGATACGCAGTATTTT.

This chain links TRBV7-9 with TRBJ1-1; D perhaps matches TRBD1 (5 bases). Germline CDR1 and CDR2: SEHNR and FQNEAQ (reference sequence). This CDR3 has 15 residues. V was trimmed by 5 bases and J by 6 bases, leaving 19 bases between them. CDR3 in amino acids: CASSGRSGNQAEAFF. Here the CDR3 DNA reads TGTGCCAGCAGCGGGAGGTCAGGGAATCAAGCTGAAGCTTTCTTT.

The rearrangement links TRBV5-1 to TRBJ2-7, with a possible D match to TRBD1 (5 bases). The CDR3 spans 16 residues. Germline-derived CDR1 and CDR2 are SGHRS and YFSETQ. The V and J ends lost 4 bases and 5 bases respectively, with 22 bases between them. In DNA form, the CDR3 reads TGCGCCAGCAGCCAAATCACGAGTCCCCAGGGCGACGAGCAGTACTTC. It codes for CASSQITSPQGDEQYF.

The chain employs TRBV19 and TRBJ1-1; D remains ambiguous. The V gene lost 2 bases and the J gene lost 0 bases, with 4 bases spanning the gap. The V gene's germline CDR1 is LNHDA and CDR2 SQIVND (reference sequence). The CDR3 length is 13 residues. The CDR3 DNA reads as TGTGCCAGTAGTATAACGATGAACACTGAAGCTTTCTTT. Translated, it gives CASSITMNTEAFF. Combining the CDR3 with reference TRBV19 and TRBJ1-1 gives the whole variable domain DGGITQSPKYLFRKEGQNVTLSCEQNLNHDAMYWYRQDPGQGLRLIYYSQIVNDFQKGDIAEGYSVSREKKESFPLTVTSAQKNPTAFYLCASSITMNTEAFFGQGTRLTVV.

There are a few counts of this clonotype. This rearrangement joins TRBV19 to TRBJ1-2; 10 nucleotides align to TRBD1. The germline CDR1 and CDR2 sequences are LNHDA and SQIVND (reference sequence). Trimming at V came to 5 bases and at J to 8 bases, leaving 8 bases not matched to a gene. The CDR3 runs 14 residues. In DNA form, the CDR3 reads TGTGCCAGTAGTGCCTGGGACAGGGGAAGGGGCTACACCTTC. This translates into CASSAWDRGRGYTF. Full variable domain (rest looked up from reference TRBV19 and TRBJ1-2): DGGITQSPKYLFRKEGQNVTLSCEQNLNHDAMYWYRQDPGQGLRLIYYSQIVNDFQKGDIAEGYSVSREKKESFPLTVTSAQKNPTAFYLCASSAWDRGRGYTFGSGTRLTVV.

This rearrangement joins TRBV5-1 to TRBJ1-4; D gene unclear. Trimming cost V 0 bases and J 5 bases, with 14 bases left between them. Germline V gene sequence: CDR1 SGHRS, CDR2 YFSETQ. CDR3 length: 16 residues. CDR3 sequence reads: CASSLGRILNNEKLFF. The DNA of the CDR3 is TGCGCCAGCAGCTTGGGGCGGATTCTCAACAATGAAAAACTGTTTTTT.

J is TRBJ1-1 and V is TRBV5-5; possibly TRBD1 for D (5 bases). Germline V gives CDR1 SGHKS, CDR2 YYEKEE (reference sequence). The CDR3 has 13 amino acids. V lost 4 bases and J 4 bases, leaving 11 bases between the germline ends. CDR3 residues: CASSRGGVTEAFF. CDR3 DNA: TGTGCCAGCAGCCGGGGGGGGGTCACTGAAGCTTTCTTT.

This rearrangement joins TRBV6-4 to TRBJ2-3; TRBD1 matches 7 bases. V gave up 6 bases and J gave up 1 base; unmatched junction bases: 7. The CDR3 has 15 residues. Germline V gene sequence: CDR1 MRHNA, CDR2 SNTAGT. Here the CDR3 DNA reads TGTGCCAGCAGCGCCAGACAGGGAGGCACAGATACGCAGTATTTT. The encoded protein is CASSARQGGTDTQYF.

J is TRBJ2-7 and V is TRBV6-5, with 13 bases aligning to TRBD2. After removal of 0 bases from V and 3 bases from J, the junction contained 2 bases not matched to a gene. This CDR3 region has 16 residues. The germline gives CDR1 MNHEY, CDR2 SVGAGI. The CDR3 spells CASSYSGTSGVYEQYF. In DNA form, the CDR3 reads TGTGCCAGCAGTTACTCGGGGACTAGCGGGGTCTACGAGCAGTACTTC.

This rearrangement joins TRBV28 to TRBJ2-7, with 9 bases that match TRBD2. V shed 0 bases, J shed 6 bases, and the junction held 6 bases outside the gene matches. Germline V gene data show CDR1 as MDHEN and CDR2 as SYDVKM. The CDR3 extends over 15 amino acids. The CDR3 is CASSLWSSGTTEQYF. Here the CDR3 DNA reads TGTGCCAGCAGTTTATGGTCTAGCGGGACGACCGAGCAGTACTTC.

By share, this clonotype ranks as medium-sized. V gene TRBV30 combines with J gene TRBJ1-5; D ambiguous. CDR1 is GTSNPN, CDR2 SVGIG, per germline (reference sequence). CDR3 size: 13 residues. Between the trimmed V and J ends, which lost 1 base and 4 bases, there was a span of 8 bases. The CDR3 sequence: CAWSGAFNQPQHF. As DNA, the CDR3 is TGTGCCTGGAGTGGGGCCTTTAATCAGCCCCAGCATTTT.

CDR3 region: CASSIGRTSSSGNTIYF. In DNA, the CDR3 is TGTGCCAGTAGTATAGGCCGGACTTCCAGCTCTGGAAACACCATATATTTT. This sequence joins TRBV19 and TRBJ1-3; the D is unclear. V lost 1 base and J lost 0, with 13 bases in between. Per the germline V gene, CDR1 is LNHDA and CDR2 is SQIVND (reference sequence). The CDR3 sequence is 17 residues long.

This clonotype rates as medium-sized. The V and J genes are TRBV29-1 and TRBJ2-1; 9 nucleotides align to TRBD1. CDR3 size: 17 residues. Germline CDR1 is SQVTM and CDR2 is ANQGSEA. Unmatched junction bases numbered 16, after V lost 8 bases and J lost 2 bases. The CDR3: CSPTRDRAIQTYNEQFF. The CDR3 DNA sequence: TGCAGCCCCACCCGGGACAGGGCGATACAAACCTACAATGAGCAGTTCTTC.